This entry features one T cell receptor beta chain sequence. This clone showed up just a few times. Its antigen is still unknown. No quality values exist for individual bases; no much larger clone is one base distant. To prepare the library, PCR was applied. Sequenced on an Illumina HiSeq 4000. The TCR beta-chain CDR3 region of each patient was profiled by high-throughput sequencing. As for the authors' bioinformatics: A classifier to discriminate distant-metastatic papillary thyroid cancer patients was built from CDR3 differences across clinicopathological groups. The Shannon index was used to measure repertoire diversity, and the Morisita-Horn index was used to measure how similar tumor and blood repertoires were. TCRdb reran the public reads through fastp at Q25 and MiXCR, keeping productive beta chains. The V and J calls and clone size are TCRdb's, not the authors'. This sample comprises about 34,000 clones, around a sixth of them detected only once. The biggest ten clones account for around 7.5% of the sample.

At the junction V is shortened by 7 bases and J by 2 bases; bases outside the gene matches: 2. CDR1 and CDR2 are drawn from the germline V gene: KGHDR, SFDVKD. Reading from cysteine to phenylalanine, the CDR3 counts 13 amino acids. Of the read, only the CDR3 DNA is kept; its 39 bases are in frame from base 1. This entry belongs to a study of metastatic and nonmetastatic thyroid tumors (dated by TCRdb to between 2020 and 2021). In the study overall: Repertoires from peripheral blood and from tumor or nodule tissue samples of malignant and benign thyroid patients were compared. General study outcomes and caveats: TCR beta diversity was reported as significantly higher in malignant tumors than in benign nodules, in both blood and tumor samples.

Before undergoing thyroid surgery, none of the patients had been given any kind of treatment. Patient clinical samples collected from the early 2010s to the late 2010s were retrospectively analysed using T-cell receptor beta sequencing. The specimen was blood. The clonotype was recovered from a female donor with papillary thyroid cancer or a benign thyroid nodule (not recorded which). Some clones in this sample may be carry-over from other donors' samples. The chain uses TRBV24-1 and TRBJ2-5, with TRBD2 matching 8 junction bases. The CDR3 region reads CATSLAGQETQYF. The nucleotide sequence is given as TGTGCCACCAGCCTAGCGGGTCAAGAGACCCAGTACTTC.